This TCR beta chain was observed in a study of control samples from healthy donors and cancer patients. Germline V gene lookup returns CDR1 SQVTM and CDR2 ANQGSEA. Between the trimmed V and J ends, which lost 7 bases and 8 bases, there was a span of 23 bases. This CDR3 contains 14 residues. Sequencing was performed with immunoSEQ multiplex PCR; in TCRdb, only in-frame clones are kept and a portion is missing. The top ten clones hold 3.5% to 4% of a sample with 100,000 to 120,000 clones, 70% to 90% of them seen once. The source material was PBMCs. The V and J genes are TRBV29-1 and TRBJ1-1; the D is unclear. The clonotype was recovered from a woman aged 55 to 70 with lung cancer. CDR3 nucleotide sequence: TGCAGCGCCCAGATAGGTTGGGGAGGTAAGGAAGCTTTCTTT. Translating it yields CSAQIGWGGKEAFF.